The clone carrying this T cell receptor (beta chain) has ten or more counts. This entry comes from a study of Graves' ophthalmopathy and Graves' hyperthyroidism. Transcripts of RNA were the source for amplifying TCR beta CDR3 regions. Amplification began with first-round RT-PCR using HTBI primers, then second-round multiplex PCR was performed. Each CDR3 protein is one row after TCRdb ran MiXCR on the multiplex PCR reads. The sample lists 200,000 to 250,000 distinct CDR3 sequences; around a fifth were seen once. The PBMCs had their origin in 10 ml of fresh peripheral blood. V was pared by 6 bases and J by 1 base, with 10 bases of the junction left unmatched. The germline gives CDR1 ENHRY, CDR2 SYGVKD. The CDR3 runs to 17 residues.

The receptor's source is a woman aged 45-65 years with Graves' ophthalmopathy. Input material: peripheral blood. This rearrangement joins TRBV10-3 to TRBJ2-2; 8 nucleotides align to TRBD1. The CDR3 DNA reads as TGTGCCATCAGGCCGGCTACGGGACAGGAGAACACCGGGGAGCTGTTTTTT. It translates to CAIRPATGQENTGELFF.